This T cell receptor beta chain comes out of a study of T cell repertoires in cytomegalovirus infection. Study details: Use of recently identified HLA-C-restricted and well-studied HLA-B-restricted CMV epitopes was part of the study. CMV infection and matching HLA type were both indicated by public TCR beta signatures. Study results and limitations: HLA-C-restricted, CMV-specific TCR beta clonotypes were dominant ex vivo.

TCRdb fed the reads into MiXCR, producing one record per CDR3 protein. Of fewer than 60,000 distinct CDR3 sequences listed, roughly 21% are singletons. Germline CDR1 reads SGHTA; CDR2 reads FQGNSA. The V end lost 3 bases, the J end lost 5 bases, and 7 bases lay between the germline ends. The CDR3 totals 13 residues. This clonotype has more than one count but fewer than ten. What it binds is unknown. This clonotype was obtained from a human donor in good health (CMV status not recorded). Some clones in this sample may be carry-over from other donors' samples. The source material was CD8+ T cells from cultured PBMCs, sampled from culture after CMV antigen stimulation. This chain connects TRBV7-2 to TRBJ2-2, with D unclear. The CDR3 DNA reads TGTGCCAGCAGCTTTGCGGAGACCGGGGAGCTGTTTTTT. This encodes CASSFAETGELFF.